This T cell receptor beta chain was sequenced for a study of a mutant IDH1 vaccine in newly diagnosed glioma. About the research overall: Vaccine administration was initiated 4-6 weeks following radiotherapy alone, or with temozolomide cycles. Study observations and caveats: It was about 93% of patients that developed vaccine-induced immune responses. Apparently, pseudoprogression bore no relation to changes among the top peripheral T cell clonotypes.

Produced via immunoSEQ multiplex PCR; TCRdb's table is partial and in-frame only. Of 50,000 or so clones listed, roughly 90% are singletons. Concerning this clone: The antigen is undetermined.

Deletions cut 3 bases from V and 1 base from J, with 11 bases between. Germline loops: CDR1 KGHSH, CDR2 LQKENI. The CDR3 extends over 15 amino acids. The time point: week 11, during vaccination. Topical imiquimod was applied with each vaccine dose, which held 300 ug of mutant IDH1 20-mer peptide. Each donor presented with a new WHO grade 3 or 4 astrocytoma that tested IDH1-mutant and showed ATRX loss. Sequenced here: PBMCs, sampled from a glioma patient whose treatment included an IDH1 peptide vaccine. This receptor was obtained from a man aged 50 to 60 with glioma. The genes are TRBV18 and TRBJ2-3; TRBD1 might be the D (6 bases). CDR3 in amino acids: CASSPLGAGTDTQYF. DNA of the CDR3: TGTGCCAGCTCACCTTTGGGGGCCGGCACAGATACGCAGTATTTT.